The table lists the clone carrying this T cell receptor (beta chain) with a few counts. The data are from a study of shared clonotypes between healthy human individuals. The CDR3 loop spans 14 amino acids. The germline gives CDR1 SEHNR, CDR2 FQNEAQ (reference sequence). Trimming at V came to 4 bases and at J to 4 bases, leaving 7 bases not matched to a gene. Repertoires were generated with immunoSEQ multiplex PCR, while TCRdb's copy carries only in-frame clones and drops some. The sample shows around 550,000 clones, roughly 95% of them seen only once. Sequencing was done on a sample of naive CD4+ T cells sorted from blood. Documented subset: CD45RA+ positively selected. The chain carries TRBV7-9 and TRBJ2-7; 7 bases align to TRBD2. The receptor comes from a woman in her twenties or thirties in good health. CDR3 loop: CASSSGLGLYEQYF. Here the CDR3 DNA reads TGTGCCAGCAGCTCGGGACTGGGACTATACGAGCAGTACTTC.